The table lists the clone carrying this T cell receptor beta chain with a count of one. The data belong to a study of Graves' ophthalmopathy and Graves' hyperthyroidism. Germline V lookup: CDR1 ENHRY, CDR2 SYGVKD. The length of the CDR3 is 15 residues. V lost 6 bases to trimming and J lost 6 bases; unmatched junction nucleotides: 13. RNA served as the template for amplifying TCR beta CDR3 regions. A first-round RT-PCR used HTBI primers, followed by a second-round multiplex PCR. MiXCR, run by TCRdb on the multiplex PCR reads, gives a single entry per CDR3 protein. Seen here are around 520,000 distinct CDR3 sequences, under 45% observed once, and the top ten hold around 4%. Enrollment excluded any patients with other autoimmune diseases, uncontrolled infections, pregnancy or lactation.

The chain employs TRBV10-3 and TRBJ1-2; TRBD1 matches 7 bases. This clonotype was sampled from an adult man with Graves' hyperthyroidism. The sample taken for sequencing was peripheral blood or thyroid tissue (not recorded which). The CDR3 region has the DNA TGTGCCATCAGAGCCCTACGGGACAGTAGCAATGGCTACACCTTC. Translation: CAIRALRDSSNGYTF.